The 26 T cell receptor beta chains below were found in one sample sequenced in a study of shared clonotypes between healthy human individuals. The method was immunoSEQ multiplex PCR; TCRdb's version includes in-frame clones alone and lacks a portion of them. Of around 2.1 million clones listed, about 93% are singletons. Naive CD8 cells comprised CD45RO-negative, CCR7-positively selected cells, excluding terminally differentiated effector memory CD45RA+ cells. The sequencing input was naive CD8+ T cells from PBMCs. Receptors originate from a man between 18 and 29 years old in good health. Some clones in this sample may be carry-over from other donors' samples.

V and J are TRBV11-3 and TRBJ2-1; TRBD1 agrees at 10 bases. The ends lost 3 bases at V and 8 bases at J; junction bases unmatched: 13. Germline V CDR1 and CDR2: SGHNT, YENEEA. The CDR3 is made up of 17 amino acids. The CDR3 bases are TGTGCCAGCAGCTTGTCAACCGGGACAGGGGTTTGGGATGAGCAGTTCTTC. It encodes CASSLSTGTGVWDEQFF.

CDR3 DNA: TGTGCCAGCAGCCCGACCGTCAGGGAGGTCGAGCAGTACTTC. The encoded protein is CASSPTVREVEQYF. This sequence joins TRBV7-9 and TRBJ2-7; TRBD2 might be the D (6 bases). CDR1 and CDR2 from the germline V gene are SEHNR and FQNEAQ (reference sequence). The V and J ends lost 5 bases and 6 bases respectively, with 17 bases between them. The CDR3 runs to 14 residues.

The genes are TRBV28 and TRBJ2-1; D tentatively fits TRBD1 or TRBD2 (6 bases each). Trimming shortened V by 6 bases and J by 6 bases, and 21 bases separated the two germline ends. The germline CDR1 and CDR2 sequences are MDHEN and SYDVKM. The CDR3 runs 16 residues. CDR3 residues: CASSFLGGLRGNEQFF. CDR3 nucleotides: TGTGCCAGCAGCTTTTTAGGGGGGCTAAGGGGCAATGAGCAGTTCTTC.

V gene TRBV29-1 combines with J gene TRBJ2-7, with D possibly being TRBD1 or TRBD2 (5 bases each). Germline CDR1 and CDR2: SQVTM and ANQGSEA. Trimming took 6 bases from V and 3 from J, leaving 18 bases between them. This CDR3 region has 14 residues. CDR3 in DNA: TGCAGCGTCGCCCGAGGGGAGCGGTTCTACGAGCAGTACTTC. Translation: CSVARGERFYEQYF.

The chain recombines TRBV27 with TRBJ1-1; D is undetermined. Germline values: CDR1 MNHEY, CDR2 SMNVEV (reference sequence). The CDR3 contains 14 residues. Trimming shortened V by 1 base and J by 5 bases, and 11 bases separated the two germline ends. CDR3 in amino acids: CASSLFRVGTEAFF. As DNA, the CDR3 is TGTGCCAGCAGTTTATTCCGAGTGGGTACTGAAGCTTTCTTT.

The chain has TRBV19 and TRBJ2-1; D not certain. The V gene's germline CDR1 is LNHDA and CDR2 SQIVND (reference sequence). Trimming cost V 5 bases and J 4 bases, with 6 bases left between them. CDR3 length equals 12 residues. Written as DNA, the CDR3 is TGTGCCAGTAGTTTCGTTTACAATGAGCAGTTCTTC. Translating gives CASSFVYNEQFF.

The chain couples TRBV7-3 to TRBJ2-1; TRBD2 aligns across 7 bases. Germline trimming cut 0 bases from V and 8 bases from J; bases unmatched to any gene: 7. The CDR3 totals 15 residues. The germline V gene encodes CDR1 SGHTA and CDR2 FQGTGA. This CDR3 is CASSLTSGWADEQFF. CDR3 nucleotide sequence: TGTGCCAGCAGCTTAACTAGCGGGTGGGCGGATGAGCAGTTCTTC.

The CDR3 nucleotides read TGCGCCAGCAGCCAAGAGGGAGGGCGGGTCACTGAAGCTTTCTTT. Translation: CASSQEGGRVTEAFF. The J gene is TRBJ1-1, the V gene TRBV4-1; no clear D gene. The V gene lost 0 bases and the J gene lost 4 bases, with 12 bases spanning the gap. Germline CDR1 MGHRA, CDR2 YSYEKL. This CDR3 is built from 15 residues.

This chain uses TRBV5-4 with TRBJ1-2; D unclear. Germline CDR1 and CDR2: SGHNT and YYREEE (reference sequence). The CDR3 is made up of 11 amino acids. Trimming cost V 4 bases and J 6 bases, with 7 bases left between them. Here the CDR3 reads CASSPRDGYTF. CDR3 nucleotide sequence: TGTGCCAGCAGCCCGAGGGATGGCTACACCTTC. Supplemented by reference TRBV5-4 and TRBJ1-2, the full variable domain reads ETGVTQSPTHLIKTRGQQVTLRCSSQSGHNTVSWYQQALGQGPQFIFQYYREEENGRGNFPPRFSGLQFPNYSSELNVNALELDDSALYLCASSPRDGYTFGSGTRLTVV.

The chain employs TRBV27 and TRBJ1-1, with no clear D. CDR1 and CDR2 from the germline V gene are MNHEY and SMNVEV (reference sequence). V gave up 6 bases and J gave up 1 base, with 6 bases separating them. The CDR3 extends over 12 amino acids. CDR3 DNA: TGTGCCAGCAGGGACCCGAACACTGAAGCTTTCTTT. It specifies CASRDPNTEAFF.

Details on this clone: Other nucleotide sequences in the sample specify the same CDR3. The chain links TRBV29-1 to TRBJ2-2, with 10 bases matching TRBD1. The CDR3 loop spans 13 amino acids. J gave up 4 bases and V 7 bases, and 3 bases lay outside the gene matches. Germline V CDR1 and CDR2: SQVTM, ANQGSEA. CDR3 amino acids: CSARTGGTGELFF. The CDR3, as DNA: TGCAGCGCTAGGACAGGGGGCACCGGGGAGCTGTTTTTT.

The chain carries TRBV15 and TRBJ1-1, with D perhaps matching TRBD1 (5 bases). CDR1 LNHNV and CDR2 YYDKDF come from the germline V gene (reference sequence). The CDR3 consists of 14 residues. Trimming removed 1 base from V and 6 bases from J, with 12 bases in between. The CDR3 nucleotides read TGTGCCACCAGCAGAGTCTCAGGGTACCCTGAAGCTTTCTTT. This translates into CATSRVSGYPEAFF.

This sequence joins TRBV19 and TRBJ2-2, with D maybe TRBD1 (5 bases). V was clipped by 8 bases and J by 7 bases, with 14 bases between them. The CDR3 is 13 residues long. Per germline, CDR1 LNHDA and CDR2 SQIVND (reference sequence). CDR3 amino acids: CASGQRGGGELFF. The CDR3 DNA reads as TGTGCCAGTGGCCAAAGGGGTGGCGGGGAGCTGTTTTTT.

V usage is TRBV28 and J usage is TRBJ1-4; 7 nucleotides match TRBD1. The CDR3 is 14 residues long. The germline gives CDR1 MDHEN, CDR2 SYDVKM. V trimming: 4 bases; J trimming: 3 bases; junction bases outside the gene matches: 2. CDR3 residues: CASSSGTANEKLFF. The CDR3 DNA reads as TGTGCCAGCAGTTCCGGGACAGCTAATGAAAAACTGTTTTTT.

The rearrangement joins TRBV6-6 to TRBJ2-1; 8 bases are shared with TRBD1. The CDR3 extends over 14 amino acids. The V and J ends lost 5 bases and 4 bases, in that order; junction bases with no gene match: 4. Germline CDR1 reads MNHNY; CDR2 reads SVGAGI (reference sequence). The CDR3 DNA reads TGTGCCAGCAGTATAAACAGGGGGTACAATGAGCAGTTCTTC. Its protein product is CASSINRGYNEQFF.

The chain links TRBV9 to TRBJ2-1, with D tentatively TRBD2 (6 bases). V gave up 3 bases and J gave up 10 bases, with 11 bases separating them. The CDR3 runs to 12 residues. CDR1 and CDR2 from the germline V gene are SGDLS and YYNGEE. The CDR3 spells CASSGEGGEQFF. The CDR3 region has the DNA TGTGCCAGCAGCGGCGAGGGAGGCGAGCAGTTCTTC. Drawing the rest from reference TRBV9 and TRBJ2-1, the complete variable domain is DSGVTQTPKHLITATGQRVTLRCSPRSGDLSVYWYQQSLDQGLQFLIQYYNGEERAKGNILERFSAQQFPDLHSELNLSSLELGDSALYFCASSGEGGEQFFGPGTRLTVL.

CDR3 in DNA: TGTGCCAGCAGCCAAGAATTCATCAGCGGAAGGATGGAAGATACGCAGTATTTT. It is translated as CASSQEFISGRMEDTQYF. The chain uses TRBV14 and TRBJ2-3, with D possibly matching TRBD2 (5 bases). The ends were cut back, 0 bases at V and 5 bases at J, with 21 bases in the middle. CDR3 length: 18 residues. Germline values: CDR1 SGHDN, CDR2 FVKESK.

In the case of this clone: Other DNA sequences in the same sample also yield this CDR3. CDR3 region: CASSEGSSYEQYF. The CDR3 region has the DNA TGTGCCAGCAGTGAAGGAAGCTCCTACGAGCAGTACTTC. The rearrangement uses TRBV2 and TRBJ2-7; D remains ambiguous. Germline values: CDR1 SNHLY, CDR2 FYNNEI. The CDR3 is made up of 13 amino acids. V was pared by 1 base and J by 0 bases, with 4 bases between.

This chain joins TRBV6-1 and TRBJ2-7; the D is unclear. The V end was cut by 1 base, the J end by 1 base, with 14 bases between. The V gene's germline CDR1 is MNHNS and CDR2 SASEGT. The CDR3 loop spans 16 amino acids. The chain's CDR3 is CASSEDSGLRSYEQYF. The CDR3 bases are TGTGCCAGCAGTGAAGATTCGGGTCTCAGGTCCTACGAGCAGTACTTC.

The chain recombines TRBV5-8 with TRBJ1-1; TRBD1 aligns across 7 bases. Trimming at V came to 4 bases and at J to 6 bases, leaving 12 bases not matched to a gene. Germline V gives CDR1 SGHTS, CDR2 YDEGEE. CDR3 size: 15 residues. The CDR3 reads CASSPYLTGLAEAFF. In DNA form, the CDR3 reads TGTGCCAGCAGCCCGTACCTGACAGGGTTGGCTGAAGCTTTCTTT.

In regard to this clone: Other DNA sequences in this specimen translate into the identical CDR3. CDR3 sequence: CASRRTDQETQYF. CDR3 nucleotides: TGTGCCAGCAGGCGGACCGACCAAGAGACCCAGTACTTC. The V gene is TRBV27, the J gene TRBJ2-5; no clear D gene. V gave up 6 bases and J gave up 0 bases, with 8 bases separating them. This CDR3 is built from 13 residues. Germline lookup yields CDR1 MNHEY and CDR2 SMNVEV (reference sequence).

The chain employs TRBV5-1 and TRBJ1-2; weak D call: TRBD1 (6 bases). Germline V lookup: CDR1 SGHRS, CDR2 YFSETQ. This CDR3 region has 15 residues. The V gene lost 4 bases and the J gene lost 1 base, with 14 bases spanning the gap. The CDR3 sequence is CASSLRQASNYGYTF. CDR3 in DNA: TGCGCCAGCAGCCTTCGACAGGCCAGTAACTATGGCTACACCTTC.

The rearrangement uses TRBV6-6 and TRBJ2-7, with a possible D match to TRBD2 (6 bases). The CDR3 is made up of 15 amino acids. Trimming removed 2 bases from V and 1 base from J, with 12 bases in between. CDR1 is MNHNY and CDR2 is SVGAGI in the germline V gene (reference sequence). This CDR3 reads CASSYIPAGSYEQYF. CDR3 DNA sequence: TGTGCCAGCAGTTACATTCCAGCGGGTTCCTACGAGCAGTACTTC.

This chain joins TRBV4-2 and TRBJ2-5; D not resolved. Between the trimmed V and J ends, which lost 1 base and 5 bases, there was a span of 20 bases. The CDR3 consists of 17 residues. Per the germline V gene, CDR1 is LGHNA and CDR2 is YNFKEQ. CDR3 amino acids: CASSQVYGNRPEETQYF. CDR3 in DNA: TGTGCCAGCAGCCAAGTTTACGGTAACCGACCGGAGGAGACCCAGTACTTC.

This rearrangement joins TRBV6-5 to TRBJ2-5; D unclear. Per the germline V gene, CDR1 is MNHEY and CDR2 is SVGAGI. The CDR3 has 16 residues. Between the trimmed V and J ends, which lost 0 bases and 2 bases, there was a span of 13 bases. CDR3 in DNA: TGTGCCAGCAGTTACTCCCAGAGTGGGGATCAAGAGACCCAGTACTTC. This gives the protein CASSYSQSGDQETQYF.

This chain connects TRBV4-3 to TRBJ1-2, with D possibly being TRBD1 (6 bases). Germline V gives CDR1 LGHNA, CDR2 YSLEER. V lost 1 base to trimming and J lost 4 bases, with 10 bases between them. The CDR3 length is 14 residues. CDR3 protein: CASSQGTVAYGYTF. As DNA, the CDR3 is TGCGCCAGCAGCCAAGGGACAGTAGCCTATGGCTACACCTTC.